This is a list of T cell receptor beta chains from one sample in a study of T cell responses to AZD1222 COVID-19 vaccine. Sequencing was performed with immunoSEQ multiplex PCR; in TCRdb, only in-frame clones are kept and a portion is missing. The table includes around 150,000 clones, just over 90% detected once. Material: peripheral blood, obtained on day 0 of AZD1222 vaccination. These receptors originate from an adult in good health. The CDR3 runs from the conserved cysteine through the conserved F or W. A D gene is named only where the DNA matches it firmly. Clone size is given for some rows only: seen once, a few or many times, or a class if the clone is expanded.

d_gene: NA
v_gene: TRBV5-6
j_gene: TRBJ1-2
abundance: NA
CDR3aa: CASSLGRGAVYGYTF
CDR3nt: TGTGCCAGCAGCTTGGGTCGGGGGGCAGTCTATGGCTACACCTTC

d_gene: NA
v_gene: TRBV6-5
j_gene: TRBJ1-2
abundance: NA
CDR3aa: CASINGDYGYTF
CDR3nt: TGTGCCAGCATCAACGGGGACTATGGCTACACCTTC

d_gene: TRBD1
v_gene: TRBV19
j_gene: TRBJ1-2
abundance: NA
CDR3aa: CASRGDRTGNYGYTF
CDR3nt: TGTGCCAGCCGGGGGGATCGGACAGGAAACTATGGCTACACCTTC

d_gene: TRBD1
v_gene: TRBV10-3
j_gene: TRBJ2-7
abundance: NA
CDR3aa: CAIGTGSPFSYEQYF
CDR3nt: TGTGCCATCGGGACAGGGTCCCCCTTCTCCTACGAGCAGTACTTC

d_gene: TRBD1
v_gene: TRBV19
j_gene: TRBJ1-2
abundance: NA
CDR3aa: CASRRGQWGYTF
CDR3nt: TGTGCCAGTAGAAGGGGGCAGTGGGGCTACACCTTC

d_gene: NA
v_gene: TRBV5-1
j_gene: TRBJ2-7
abundance: NA
CDR3aa: CASSRGQSYEQYF
CDR3nt: TGCGCCAGCAGCAGAGGACAGTCCTACGAGCAGTACTTC

d_gene: NA
v_gene: TRBV7-2
j_gene: TRBJ2-7
abundance: NA
CDR3aa: CASRSRTGRNSYEQYF
CDR3nt: TGTGCCAGCAGGTCCCGGACGGGACGTAACTCCTACGAGCAGTACTTC

d_gene: NA
v_gene: TRBV6-6
j_gene: TRBJ1-4
abundance: NA
CDR3aa: CASSGTASTNEKLFF
CDR3nt: TGTGCCAGCAGCGGGACTGCGTCAACTAATGAAAAACTGTTTTTT

d_gene: NA
v_gene: TRBV5-4
j_gene: TRBJ2-7
abundance: NA
CDR3aa: CASSRDGDYEQYF
CDR3nt: TGTGCCAGCAGCCGGGACGGCGACTACGAGCAGTACTTC

d_gene: NA
v_gene: TRBV4-1
j_gene: TRBJ2-7
abundance: NA
CDR3aa: CASSQASGSYEQYF
CDR3nt: TGCGCCAGCAGCCAAGCCTCGGGCTCCTACGAGCAGTACTTC

d_gene: TRBD2
v_gene: TRBV7-9
j_gene: TRBJ2-7
abundance: NA
CDR3aa: CASSLIAGASDEQYF
CDR3nt: TGTGCCAGCAGCTTAATAGCGGGAGCCAGCGACGAGCAGTACTTC

d_gene: NA
v_gene: TRBV2
j_gene: TRBJ1-3
abundance: once
CDR3aa: CASSVRGSRSGNTIYF
CDR3nt: TGTGCCAGCAGTGTCCGCGGGAGCCGCTCTGGAAACACCATATATTTT

d_gene: TRBD1
v_gene: TRBV6-2/TRBV6-3
j_gene: TRBJ2-7
abundance: NA
CDR3aa: CASSSNPGQDRYYEQYF
CDR3nt: TGTGCCAGCAGCTCAAACCCGGGACAGGATAGGTACTACGAGCAGTACTTC